This T cell receptor (beta chain) was sequenced for a study of blood T cells in healthy people across ages. Healthy Russian Caucasian donors spanned ages roughly 6 to 100 years. Through a sample-barcoded 5' primer and a J-beta primer mix, a second PCR was run for about 6 to 12 cycles. TCRdb passed the 5' RACE reads through MiXCR, listing each CDR3 protein once. The table has roughly 900,000 distinct CDR3 sequences, around 30% seen once. Many counts were recorded for this clonotype. CDR3 size: 16 residues. CDR1 is SGHVS, CDR2 FQNEAQ, per germline. V lost 3 bases, J lost 2 bases, and 4 bases stayed unmatched.

This TCR came from a woman older than 75 in good health. The rearrangement uses TRBV7-8 and TRBJ2-7, with TRBD2 matching over 13 bases. Sequencing used blood. CDR3 nucleotide sequence: TGTGCCAGCAGCTTGCTGGGACTAGCGGGGACCTACGAGCAGTACTTC. Protein: CASSLLGLAGTYEQYF.